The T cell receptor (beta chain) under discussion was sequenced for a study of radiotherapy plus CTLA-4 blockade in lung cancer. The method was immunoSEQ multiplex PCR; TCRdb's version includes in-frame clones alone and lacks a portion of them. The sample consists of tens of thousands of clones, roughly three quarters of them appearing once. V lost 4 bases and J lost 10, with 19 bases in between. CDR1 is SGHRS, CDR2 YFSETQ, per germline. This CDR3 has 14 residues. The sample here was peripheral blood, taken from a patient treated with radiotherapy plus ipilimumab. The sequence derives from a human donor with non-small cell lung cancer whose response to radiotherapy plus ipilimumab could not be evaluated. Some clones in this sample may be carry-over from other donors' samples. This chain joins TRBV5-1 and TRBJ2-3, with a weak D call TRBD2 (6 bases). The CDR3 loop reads CASSPTSRGEAQYF. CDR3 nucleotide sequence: TGCGCCAGCAGCCCGACTAGTAGGGGAGAGGCGCAGTATTTT.